A selection of T cell receptor beta chains follows, all from one sample in a study of CD8 T cells in Susac syndrome. TCRdb passed the immunoSEQ multiplex PCR reads through MiXCR, listing each CDR3 protein once. The sample comprises more than 150,000 distinct CDR3 sequences, 85% to 95% of which are singletons, and 0.15% to 0.2% rests with the top ten. The sample taken for sequencing was CD8+ T cells from PBMCs. These receptors were collected from a human donor with Susac syndrome. Each CDR3 is given with its conserved first and last residue. Each record gives: clone size, J gene, D gene, V gene, CDR3 protein. D genes are given only for firm matches. Expanded clones get a size class; other rows say once, few or many, or leave the size out.

abundance: once
j_gene: TRBJ2-4
d_gene: NA
v_gene: TRBV19
CDR3aa: CATGQHIQYF

abundance: NA
j_gene: TRBJ2-3
d_gene: TRBD2
v_gene: TRBV25-1
CDR3aa: CASRGTSGSLSDTQYF

abundance: NA
j_gene: TRBJ1-1
d_gene: NA
v_gene: TRBV4-1
CDR3aa: CASSQGIGSNTEAFF

abundance: NA
j_gene: TRBJ2-1
d_gene: NA
v_gene: TRBV7-3
CDR3aa: CASSLRGQLSEQFF

abundance: NA
j_gene: TRBJ1-1
d_gene: TRBD1
v_gene: TRBV19
CDR3aa: CASTLDRAGNTEAFF

abundance: few
j_gene: TRBJ2-7
d_gene: NA
v_gene: TRBV9
CDR3aa: CASSVGDGTYEQYF

abundance: NA
j_gene: TRBJ2-2
d_gene: TRBD2
v_gene: TRBV4-1
CDR3aa: CASRQAVSGGNTGELFF

abundance: NA
j_gene: TRBJ1-1
d_gene: TRBD1
v_gene: TRBV5-1
CDR3aa: CASSHDGTGLPEAFF

abundance: NA
j_gene: TRBJ2-5
d_gene: NA
v_gene: TRBV5-1
CDR3aa: CASSIKTAETQYF

abundance: NA
j_gene: TRBJ1-2
d_gene: NA
v_gene: TRBV30
CDR3aa: CAWSVLAGGNYGYTF

abundance: NA
j_gene: TRBJ2-1
d_gene: TRBD2
v_gene: TRBV11-2
CDR3aa: CASIPSGGAYNEQFF

abundance: NA
j_gene: TRBJ2-1
d_gene: NA
v_gene: TRBV6-1
CDR3aa: CASSESVDSYNEQFF

abundance: NA
j_gene: TRBJ2-5
d_gene: NA
v_gene: TRBV25-1
CDR3aa: CASSELTAYQETQYF

abundance: NA
j_gene: TRBJ1-3
d_gene: NA
v_gene: TRBV18
CDR3aa: CASSPAGAGNTIYF

abundance: once
j_gene: TRBJ1-1
d_gene: NA
v_gene: TRBV12-3/TRBV12-4
CDR3aa: CASSYARQMAFF